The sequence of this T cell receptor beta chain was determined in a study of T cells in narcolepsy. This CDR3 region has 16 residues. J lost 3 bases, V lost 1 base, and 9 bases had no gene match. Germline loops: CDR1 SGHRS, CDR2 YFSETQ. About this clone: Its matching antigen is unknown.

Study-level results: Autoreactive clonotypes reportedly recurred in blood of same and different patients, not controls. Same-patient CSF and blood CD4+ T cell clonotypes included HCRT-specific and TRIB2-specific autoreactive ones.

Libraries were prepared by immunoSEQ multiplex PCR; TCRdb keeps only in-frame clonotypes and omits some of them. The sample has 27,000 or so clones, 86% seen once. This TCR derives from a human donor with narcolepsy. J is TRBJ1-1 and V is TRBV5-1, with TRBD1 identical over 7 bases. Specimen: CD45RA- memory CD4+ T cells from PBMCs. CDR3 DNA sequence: TGCGCCAGCAGCTTGCCCGACAGGGCGGAGGACACTGAAGCTTTCTTT. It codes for CASSLPDRAEDTEAFF.